Each of the 5 T cell receptor beta chains below was sequenced from the same sample in a study of spatial heterogeneity in lung cancer. The time point is: blood at routine non-recurrence follow-up after resection. TCRdb re-analysed the 5' RACE reads in MiXCR, keeping a single row per CDR3 protein. Of about 43,000 distinct CDR3 sequences in the sample, roughly 20% were seen once. Sequenced here: PBMCs, sampled at follow-up. These receptors all come from a female donor with early-stage non-small cell lung cancer.

The gene calls are TRBV6-5 and TRBJ1-6; a possible D gene is TRBD1 (5 bases). V lost 10 bases, J lost 4 bases, and 11 bases lay in between. The CDR3 contains 13 residues. Looked up from germline, CDR1 is MNHEY and CDR2 is SVGAGI. The CDR3 protein is CATRRGYNSPLHF. Here the CDR3 DNA reads TGTGCCACCCGGCGGGGGTATAATTCACCCCTCCACTTT.

The chain carries TRBV13 and TRBJ2-5; TRBD2 agrees at 7 bases. The CDR3 loop spans 14 amino acids. V lost 4 bases and J lost 2; bases outside the gene matches: 4. Germline CDR1 PRHDT, CDR2 FYEKMQ (reference sequence). In DNA form, the CDR3 reads TGTGCCAGCAGCTCGCGGGGGATACAAGAGACCCAGTACTTC. This codes for CASSSRGIQETQYF.

The chain links TRBV30 to TRBJ1-5, with D tentatively TRBD1 (6 bases). Germline CDR1 GTSNPN, CDR2 SVGIG (reference sequence). The V end lost 4 bases, the J end lost 6 bases, and 22 bases lay between the germline ends. This CDR3 is 16 amino acids long. Written as DNA, the CDR3 is TGTGCCTGGACCCCACCCGGGGGGCGCATCTTTCAGCCCCAGCATTTT. Protein sequence: CAWTPPGGRIFQPQHF.

The rearrangement links TRBV7-3 to TRBJ2-1, with 7 bases aligning to TRBD2. With 2 bases clipped from V and 2 bases from J, the junction kept 6 bases outside the gene matches. Germline V gene lookup returns CDR1 SGHTA and CDR2 FQGTGA. The CDR3 loop spans 16 amino acids. CDR3 sequence: CASSLVPGRAYNEQFF. CDR3 DNA sequence: TGTGCCAGCAGCTTAGTTCCGGGGAGGGCCTACAATGAGCAGTTCTTC. The variable domain in full, completed from reference TRBV7-3 and TRBJ2-1, reads GAGVSQTPSNKVTEKGKYVELRCDPISGHTALYWYRQSLGQGPEFLIYFQGTGAADDSGLPNDRFFAVRPEGSVSTLKIQRTERGDSAVYLCASSLVPGRAYNEQFFGPGTRLTVL.

The chain employs TRBV6-2 or TRBV6-3 and TRBJ1-5; unclear D gene. The germline gives CDR1 MNHEY, CDR2 SVGEGT. The ends were cut back, 3 bases at V and 4 bases at J, with 10 bases in the middle. The CDR3 has 14 amino acids. The CDR3 spells CASSYVSANQPQHF. DNA for the CDR3: TGTGCCAGCAGTTATGTGTCAGCGAATCAGCCCCAGCATTTT.